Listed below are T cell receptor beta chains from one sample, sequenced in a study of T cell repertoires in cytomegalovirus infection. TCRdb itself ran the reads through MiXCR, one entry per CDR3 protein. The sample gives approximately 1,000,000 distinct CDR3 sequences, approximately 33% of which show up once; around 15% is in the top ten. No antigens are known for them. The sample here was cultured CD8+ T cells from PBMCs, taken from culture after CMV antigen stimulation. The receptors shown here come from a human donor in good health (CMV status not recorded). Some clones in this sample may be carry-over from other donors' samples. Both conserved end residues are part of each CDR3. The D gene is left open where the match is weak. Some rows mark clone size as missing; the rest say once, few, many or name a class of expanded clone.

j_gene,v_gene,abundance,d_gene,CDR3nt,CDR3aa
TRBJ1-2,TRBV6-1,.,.,TGTGCCAGCAGCTACAGAGGGCTCGGCTATGGCTACACCTTC,CASSYRGLGYGYTF
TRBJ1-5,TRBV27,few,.,TGTGCCAGCACCCCAGCGGGAGATAGCAATCAGCCCCAGCATTTT,CASTPAGDSNQPQHF
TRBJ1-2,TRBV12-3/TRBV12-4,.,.,TGTGCCAGCAGTTTTACAGTATTTTCTGCCAATGGACAATATAGCCCTTATGGCTACACCTTC,CASSFTVFSANGQYSPYGYTF
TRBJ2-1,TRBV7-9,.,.,TGTGCCAGCAGCTTAGTTACGGGGGGCGATGAGCAGTTCTTC,CASSLVTGGDEQFF
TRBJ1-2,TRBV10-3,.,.,TGTGCCATCAGTGAGTCACCGTCCCCTGGCTACACCTTC,CAISESPSPGYTF
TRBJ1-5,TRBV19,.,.,TGTGCCAGTAGTTCACAGAAATATAGCAATCAGCCCCAGCATTTT,CASSSQKYSNQPQHF
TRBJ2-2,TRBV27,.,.,TGTGCCAGCAAGGGGGACAATTTAAACACCGGGGAGCTGTTTTTT,CASKGDNLNTGELFF
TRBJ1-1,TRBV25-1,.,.,TGTGCCAGCAGTCAGTGGGACACGGCTGAAGCTTTCTTT,CASSQWDTAEAFF
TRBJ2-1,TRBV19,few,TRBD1,TGTGCCAGTAGTCCCCGGGACAGTCTAAGGGATGAGCAGTTCTTC,CASSPRDSLRDEQFF
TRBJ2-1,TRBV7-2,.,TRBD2,TGTGCCAGCAGCAAGAGCGGGGGGCCACTGAATGAGCAGTTCTTC,CASSKSGGPLNEQFF
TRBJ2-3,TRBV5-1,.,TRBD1,TGCGCCAGCAGCTTACACGGGACAGGGGTTGAAGATACGCAGTATTTT,CASSLHGTGVEDTQYF
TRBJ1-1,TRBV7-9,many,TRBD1,TGTGCCAGCAGCACGGGACAGGGATCGGACACTGAAGCTTTCTTT,CASSTGQGSDTEAFF
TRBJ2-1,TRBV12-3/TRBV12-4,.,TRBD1,TGTGCCAGCAGTAATCGGGACAGGGGCTACAATGAGCAGTTCTTC,CASSNRDRGYNEQFF
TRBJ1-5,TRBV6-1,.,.,TGTGCCAGCGGACCGGTGGGGGGTGGTCAGCCCCAGCATTTT,CASGPVGGGQPQHF
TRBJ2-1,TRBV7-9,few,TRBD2,TGTGCCAGCAGGGTTACTAGCGGGGGAAATGAGCAGTTCTTC,CASRVTSGGNEQFF
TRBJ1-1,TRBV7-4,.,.,TGTGCCAGCAGCTTCGCCCCCACTGAAGCTTTCTTT,CASSFAPTEAFF
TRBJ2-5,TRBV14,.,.,TGTGCCAGCAGCCAAGAGGGCAGGGCTGAGACCCAGTACTTC,CASSQEGRAETQYF
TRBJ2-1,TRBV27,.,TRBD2,TGTGCCAGCAGTGTGGGACTAGCGGGGGCTGATGAGCAGTTCTTC,CASSVGLAGADEQFF
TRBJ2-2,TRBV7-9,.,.,TGTGCCAGCAGCGTGAGCAGGGTAAAATCGGGCCCTTTCTACACCGGGGAGCTGTTTTTT,CASSVSRVKSGPFYTGELFF
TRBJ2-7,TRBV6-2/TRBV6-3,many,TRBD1,TGTGCCAGCAGTTACACGGACAGGATCCACGAGCAGTACTTC,CASSYTDRIHEQYF
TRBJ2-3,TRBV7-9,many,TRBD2,TGTGCCAGCAGCTTCCCGACTAGCGGGGGAACAGATACGCAGTATTTT,CASSFPTSGGTDTQYF
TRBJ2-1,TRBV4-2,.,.,TGTGCCAGCAGCCAAGGGGGGGGCTTGTACAATGAGCAGTTCTTC,CASSQGGGLYNEQFF
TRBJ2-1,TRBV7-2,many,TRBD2,TGTGCCAGCAGCTTCGCGGGGGGCGGGTACAATGAGCAGTTCTTC,CASSFAGGGYNEQFF
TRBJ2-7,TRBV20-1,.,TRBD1,TGCAGTGCTGTCGAGAAGACAGGGAGCATCCACGAGCAGTACTTC,CSAVEKTGSIHEQYF
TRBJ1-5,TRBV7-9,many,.,TGTGCCAGCAGCTCGTCCGAGAGCAATCAGCCCCAGCATTTT,CASSSSESNQPQHF
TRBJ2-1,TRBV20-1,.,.,TGCAGTGCTCTTGCCCCATCAGGGGAGTTCTTC,CSALAPSGEFF
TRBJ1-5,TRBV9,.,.,TGTGCCAGCAGCTGGGGGCCTGAACTTGATAGCAATCAGCCCCAGCATTTT,CASSWGPELDSNQPQHF
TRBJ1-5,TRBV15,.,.,TGTGCCACCAGCGATCATCCCAGGGAAAAGGGTCAGCCCCAGCATTTT,CATSDHPREKGQPQHF
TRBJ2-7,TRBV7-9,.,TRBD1,TGTGCCAGCAGCCCCGGGACAGCCTACTACTACGAGCAGTACTTC,CASSPGTAYYYEQYF
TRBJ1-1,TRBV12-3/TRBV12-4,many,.,TGTGCCAGCACCAGCGGGTTGGCCCTGGAAGCTTTCTTT,CASTSGLALEAFF